A single sample is the source of the 32 T cell receptor beta chains below, sequenced in a study of blood T cell repertoires in COVID-19. The assay was immunoSEQ multiplex PCR, and TCRdb's table has in-frame clones only and misses some. The data show some 120,000 clones, around 80% seen once. Sequenced material: peripheral blood. Every receptor here comes from a man aged 70 or older with acute or convalescent COVID-19.

This rearrangement joins TRBV6-2 or TRBV6-3 to TRBJ2-1, with 12 bases identical to TRBD2. Germline V gene data show CDR1 as MNHEY and CDR2 as SVGEGT. This CDR3 spans 16 amino acids. V trimming: 4 bases; J trimming: 7 bases; junction bases outside the gene matches: 8. CDR3 sequence (DNA): TGTGCCAGCAGTTCGAGACTAGCGGGGGTTCGAAATGAGCAGTTCTTC. This translates into CASSSRLAGVRNEQFF.

The V call is TRBV7-8, the J call TRBJ1-5, with a weak D call TRBD1 (5 bases). The CDR3 is 16 amino acids. Germline V lookup: CDR1 SGHVS, CDR2 FQNEAQ. V lost 5 bases and J 2 bases, leaving 16 bases between the germline ends. The CDR3 spells CASSPLGGGGNQPQHF. The CDR3 coding sequence is TGTGCCAGCAGCCCCCTGGGGGGGGGAGGCAATCAGCCCCAGCATTTT.

The chain employs TRBV28 and TRBJ1-6, with 12 bases identical to TRBD1. The V gene's germline CDR1 is MDHEN and CDR2 SYDVKM. V was pared by 1 base and J by 9 bases, with 7 bases of the junction left unmatched. The CDR3 length is 17 residues. The CDR3 loop reads CASSLLGDRGPVSPLHF. The CDR3 DNA follows: TGTGCCAGCAGTTTATTGGGGGACAGGGGGCCGGTTTCACCCCTCCACTTT.

V is TRBV6-5 and J is TRBJ1-2; TRBD1 matches 11 bases. Trimming removed 0 bases from V and 5 bases from J; junction bases left unmatched: 5. The CDR3 is 16 residues long. Looked up from germline, CDR1 is MNHEY and CDR2 is SVGAGI. The CDR3 is CASSYSRTGGAYGYTF. The DNA for the CDR3 is TGTGCCAGCAGTTACTCGCGGACAGGGGGCGCATATGGCTACACCTTC.

This clone has only a few counts. CDR3: CVAGGWSGANVLTF. The CDR3 DNA is TGTGTAGCGGGGGGCTGGTCTGGGGCCAACGTCCTGACTTTC. The chain uses TRBV7-9 and TRBJ2-6; TRBD2 agrees at 10 bases. Germline V gene lookup returns CDR1 SEHNR and CDR2 FQNEAQ (reference sequence). The CDR3 has 14 residues. Full variable domain (missing parts from reference TRBV7-9 and TRBJ2-6): DTGVSQNPRHKITKRGQNVTFRCDPISEHNRLYWYRQTLGQGPEFLTYFQNEAQLEKSRLLSDRFSAERPKGSFSTLEIQRTEQGDSAMYLCVAGGWSGANVLTFGAGSRLTVL.

This sequence joins TRBV2 and TRBJ2-5; 9 nucleotides align to TRBD2. The CDR3 has 14 amino acids. The trim removed 6 bases at V and 3 bases at J, leaving 5 bases unmatched. Germline CDR1 is SNHLY and CDR2 is FYNNEI. As DNA, the CDR3 is TGTGCCAGCAGGCGGGGGGGCCAGAAAGAGACCCAGTACTTC. Translation gives CASRRGGQKETQYF.

The rearrangement uses TRBV5-8 and TRBJ1-1; tentatively, D is TRBD1 (5 bases). Germline CDR1 and CDR2: SGHTS and YDEGEE. Between the trimmed V and J ends, which lost 4 bases and 5 bases, there was a span of 12 bases. This CDR3 region has 13 residues. The CDR3 sequence is CASSQGRRTEAFF. Written as DNA, the CDR3 is TGTGCCAGCAGCCAGGGCCGGCGGACTGAAGCTTTCTTT.

The chain is built from TRBV6-6 and TRBJ2-3; D remains unclear. This CDR3 comprises 12 residues. Germline-derived CDR1 and CDR2 are MNHNY and SVGAGI (reference sequence). V was pared by 6 bases and J by 6 bases, with 10 bases between. CDR3 in DNA: TGTGCCAGCAGGGTTTCCGGGGATACGCAGTATTTT. This translates into CASRVSGDTQYF.

The rearrangement uses TRBV19 and TRBJ2-3, with D hard to call. The germline V and J ends were trimmed by 6 bases and 10 bases, with 20 bases remaining between them. Looked up from germline, CDR1 is LNHDA and CDR2 is SQIVND (reference sequence). The CDR3 sequence is 14 residues long. CDR3 sequence reads: CASSIRSLGEAQYF. The CDR3 coding sequence is TGTGCCAGTAGCATTCGCTCCCTTGGTGAGGCGCAGTATTTT. Full variable domain (rest looked up from reference TRBV19 and TRBJ2-3): DGGITQSPKYLFRKEGQNVTLSCEQNLNHDAMYWYRQDPGQGLRLIYYSQIVNDFQKGDIAEGYSVSREKKESFPLTVTSAQKNPTAFYLCASSIRSLGEAQYFGPGTRLTVL.

The chain is built from TRBV9 and TRBJ1-4; D unclear. The CDR3 length is 15 residues. Germline V gene lookup returns CDR1 SGDLS and CDR2 YYNGEE. V lost 4 bases and J lost 0, with 10 bases in between. Here the CDR3 reads CASSTATATNEKLFF. The CDR3, as DNA: TGTGCCAGCAGCACCGCAACGGCAACTAATGAAAAACTGTTTTTT.

The rearrangement links TRBV27 to TRBJ2-4, with 9 bases that match TRBD1. Germline assignment: CDR1 MNHEY and CDR2 SMNVEV (reference sequence). Trimming at V came to 5 bases and at J to 7 bases, leaving 6 bases not matched to a gene. The CDR3 covers 14 residues. This CDR3 reads CASSPTGTGNIQYF. In DNA, the CDR3 is TGTGCCAGCAGTCCAACCGGGACAGGGAACATTCAGTACTTC.

The table lists this clone with many counts. The chain is built from TRBV5-1 and TRBJ1-1; D might be TRBD1 (6 bases). V lost 4 bases, J lost 1 base, and 14 bases lay in between. This CDR3 spans 15 amino acids. Looked up from germline, CDR1 is SGHRS and CDR2 is YFSETQ. The CDR3 DNA sequence: TGCGCCAGCAGCGTACAGGGAAGTGGGAACACTGAAGCTTTCTTT. Translation gives CASSVQGSGNTEAFF.

This chain links TRBV6-5 with TRBJ2-5; 7 nucleotides match TRBD1. Looked up from germline, CDR1 is MNHEY and CDR2 is SVGAGI. The CDR3 has 13 amino acids. V was clipped by 7 bases and J by 3 bases; unmatched bases: 5. This chain's CDR3 is CASTGTAKETQYF. DNA of the CDR3: TGTGCCAGCACCGGGACAGCTAAAGAGACCCAGTACTTC.

This clone was counted only a few times. The rearrangement uses TRBV5-6 and TRBJ2-7; 9 bases are a match to TRBD1. V shed 3 bases, J shed 2 bases, and the junction held 0 bases outside the gene matches. The CDR3 runs 13 residues. In germline, CDR1 is SGHDT, CDR2 YYEEEE. The CDR3 nucleotides are TGTGCCAGCAGCTGGACAGGGGCCTACGAGCAGTACTTC. Encoded protein: CASSWTGAYEQYF.

The chain joins TRBV6-5 to TRBJ2-3; 10 bases are a match to TRBD2. Germline V gene lookup returns CDR1 MNHEY and CDR2 SVGAGI. The junction had 11 bases not matched to a gene; V was cut back by 2 bases and J by 9 bases. This CDR3 has 16 residues. The CDR3 region has the DNA TGTGCCAGCAGTTACACGGAGCGGGGGGGCCCAGGGACGCAGTATTTT. Its protein product is CASSYTERGGPGTQYF.

The V and J genes are TRBV14 and TRBJ1-2; D uncertain. The germline gives CDR1 SGHDN, CDR2 FVKESK. V gave up 1 base and J gave up 6 bases, with 9 bases separating them. CDR3 length: 13 residues. The CDR3 is CASSQGWPNGYTF. The CDR3, as DNA: TGTGCCAGCAGCCAAGGATGGCCGAATGGCTACACCTTC.

The rearrangement joins TRBV6-6 to TRBJ1-1; D ambiguous. This CDR3 has 16 amino acids. Trimming cost V 1 base and J 1 base, with 13 bases left between them. CDR1 and CDR2 from the germline V gene are MNHNY and SVGAGI (reference sequence). The CDR3 is CASSYYYSPSNTEAFF. DNA for the CDR3: TGTGCCAGCAGTTACTATTACAGTCCCTCGAACACTGAAGCTTTCTTT.

V usage is TRBV27 and J usage is TRBJ2-7; maybe TRBD2 (6 bases). The V end lost 3 bases, the J end lost 6 bases, and 12 bases lay between the germline ends. The CDR3 sequence is 13 residues long. The V gene's germline CDR1 is MNHEY and CDR2 SMNVEV (reference sequence). The chain's CDR3 is CASSFVRGGEQYF. In DNA, the CDR3 is TGTGCCAGCAGTTTCGTTCGGGGAGGCGAGCAGTACTTC.

In its sample, this clone was seen once. The chain employs TRBV6-1 and TRBJ1-2; no clear D gene. Germline V lookup: CDR1 MNHNS, CDR2 SASEGT. Trimming cost V 3 bases and J 1 base, with 9 bases left between them. The CDR3 covers 14 residues. The CDR3 DNA is TGTGCCAGCAGTGAGCGCTCGGGTAACTATGGCTACACCTTC. Amino acids: CASSERSGNYGYTF.

The rearrangement joins TRBV19 to TRBJ2-3; no definite D call. The CDR3 consists of 14 residues. Trimming stripped 5 bases from V and 0 bases from J, with 9 bases between. Germline CDR1 and CDR2: LNHDA and SQIVND (reference sequence). CDR3: CASSPRGSTDTQYF. The DNA for the CDR3 is TGTGCCAGTAGTCCCCGCGGTAGCACAGATACGCAGTATTTT.

The chain combines TRBV5-1 with TRBJ2-7; no clear D. This CDR3 spans 14 amino acids. V was pared by 0 bases and J by 1 base, with 8 bases between. CDR1 and CDR2 from the germline V gene are SGHRS and YFSETQ. As DNA, the CDR3 is TGCGCCAGCAGCTTGGCCGCAGGATCCTACGAGCAGTACTTC. This codes for CASSLAAGSYEQYF.

The chain recombines TRBV11-3 with TRBJ1-1, with D possibly being TRBD1 (5 bases). V was pared by 6 bases and J by 3 bases, with 11 bases between. Looked up from germline, CDR1 is SGHNT and CDR2 is YENEEA. This CDR3 region has 13 residues. CDR3 sequence (DNA): TGTGCCAGCAGTCAGGGTATGTACACTGAAGCTTTCTTT. It translates to CASSQGMYTEAFF. Based on the CDR3 plus reference TRBV11-3 and TRBJ1-1, the full variable domain is EAGVVQSPRYKIIEKKQPVAFWCNPISGHNTLYWYLQNLGQGPELLIRYENEEAVDDSQLPKDRFSAERLKGVDSTLKIQPAELGDSAVYLCASSQGMYTEAFFGQGTRLTVV.

This chain links TRBV5-6 with TRBJ1-2; 7 bases match TRBD1. The junction had 7 bases not matched to a gene; V was cut back by 4 bases and J by 4 bases. Germline loops: CDR1 SGHDT, CDR2 YYEEEE. The CDR3 consists of 14 residues. The CDR3 DNA reads TGTGCCAGCAGCCCGGGCAGGGGGGCCTATGGCTACACCTTC. Its translation is CASSPGRGAYGYTF.

This clone showed up just once. The chain combines TRBV9 with TRBJ2-2; 8 positions match TRBD2. Losses at the gene ends were 1 base for V and 6 bases for J; bases not matched to a gene: 11. CDR3 size: 17 residues. In germline, CDR1 is SGDLS, CDR2 YYNGEE. The chain's CDR3 is CASSVSGGGILPGELFF. The CDR3 DNA reads as TGTGCCAGCAGCGTAAGCGGCGGGGGGATTCTCCCCGGGGAGCTGTTTTTT.

CDR3 nucleotides: TGCAGTGCGAGCGCAGGGAATGAGCAGTTCTTC. Amino acid sequence: CSASAGNEQFF. The J gene is TRBJ2-1, the V gene TRBV20-1; a possible D gene is TRBD1 (5 bases). This CDR3 spans 11 amino acids. Germline assignment: CDR1 DFQATT and CDR2 SNEGSKA (reference sequence). The ends were cut back, 6 bases at V and 7 bases at J, with 10 bases in the middle.

The rearrangement uses TRBV15 and TRBJ2-1, with D tentatively TRBD2 (6 bases). V was trimmed by 2 bases and J by 8 bases, leaving 16 bases between them. Germline V lookup: CDR1 LNHNV, CDR2 YYDKDF (reference sequence). There are 15 residues in the CDR3. CDR3 sequence (DNA): TGTGCCACCAGCAGACGGGACTCCAAGTCCGATGAGCAGTTCTTC. Its protein product is CATSRRDSKSDEQFF.

In this sample, this clone turned up many times. This chain uses TRBV6-1 with TRBJ1-1; a possible D gene is TRBD1 (5 bases). This CDR3 comprises 13 residues. V was trimmed by 3 bases and J by 10 bases, leaving 15 bases between them. Germline CDR1 reads MNHNS; CDR2 reads SASEGT. The CDR3 reads CASSEAGRVRAFF. CDR3 DNA sequence: TGTGCCAGCAGTGAGGCGGGGCGGGTGAGAGCTTTCTTT.

In its sample, this clone was seen many times. The rearrangement joins TRBV2 to TRBJ1-2; D perhaps matches TRBD1 (6 bases). V was trimmed by 0 bases and J by 7 bases, leaving 15 bases between them. Germline V gives CDR1 SNHLY, CDR2 FYNNEI. The CDR3 covers 15 residues. The CDR3 loop is CASSEARTQGTGYTF. CDR3 DNA: TGTGCCAGCAGTGAAGCGCGGACGCAGGGGACTGGCTACACCTTC.

The V and J genes are TRBV7-6 and TRBJ2-1; 13 bases line up with TRBD2. V trimming: 5 bases; J trimming: 1 base; junction bases outside the gene matches: 5. The length of the CDR3 is 17 residues. Germline lookup yields CDR1 SGHVS and CDR2 FNYEAQ. The CDR3 DNA sequence: TGTGCCAGCAGCCTCCTGACTAGCGGGGGGTCCTACAATGAGCAGTTCTTC. Amino acids: CASSLLTSGGSYNEQFF.

The rearrangement links TRBV5-6 to TRBJ2-1; possible D gene TRBD2, 5 bases. This CDR3 contains 15 residues. V was trimmed by 4 bases and J by 0 bases, leaving 11 bases between them. Germline V gives CDR1 SGHDT, CDR2 YYEEEE. In nucleotides, the CDR3 is TGTGCCAGCAGCAGGAGGCTCACCTCCTACAATGAGCAGTTCTTC. Translating it yields CASSRRLTSYNEQFF.

The gene calls are TRBV27 and TRBJ1-2; no firm D call. The CDR3 loop spans 17 amino acids. Germline V gene data show CDR1 as MNHEY and CDR2 as SMNVEV (reference sequence). Trimming cost V 0 bases and J 4 bases, with 18 bases left between them. CDR3 DNA sequence: TGTGCCAGCAGTTTATCCGGCGGAGCCCTACCACCCTATGGCTACACCTTC. It codes for CASSLSGGALPPYGYTF.

This chain joins TRBV7-9 and TRBJ1-4; tentative D call: TRBD1 (5 bases). CDR1 is SEHNR, CDR2 FQNEAQ, per germline (reference sequence). The length of the CDR3 is 15 residues. Trimming removed 1 base from V and 6 bases from J, with 12 bases in between. Written as DNA, the CDR3 is TGTGCCAGCAGCTTAGATGGGCAGGGATATGAAAAACTGTTTTTT. Amino acid sequence: CASSLDGQGYEKLFF.